The entry below gives a single T cell receptor beta chain sequence along with its context. Its antigen is not known. The sample comes from a study of T-cell reconstitution after alpha-beta-depleted transplantation in children. General observations from the study: As was reported, about two months after transplant, alpha-beta T cells came from several hundred expanded graft clones. In some patients, recipient T cells and intrathymic progenitors surviving conditioning explained high day-60 diversity. T-cell numbers and diversity, one year after transplant, stemmed largely from T cells that were newly produced.

Preparing the TCRbeta library involved the use of unique molecular identifiers. TCRdb itself ran the PCR reads through MiXCR, one entry per CDR3 protein. The repertoire holds fewer than 500,000 distinct CDR3 sequences, roughly 43% seen once, with about 30% in the top ten. V shed 1 base, J shed 4 bases, and the junction held 18 bases outside the gene matches. From germline, CDR1 is DFQATT and CDR2 SNEGSKA (reference sequence). The CDR3 spans 19 residues. The source material was PBMCs, sampled before TCRalphabeta/CD19-depleted stem cell transplant. This chain connects TRBV20-1 to TRBJ1-2, with TRBD1 matching 10 bases. The TCR originated in a girl aged 2 to 9 with aplastic anemia, due to receive a stem cell transplant. The DNA of the CDR3 is TGCAGTGCTAGAGTCCGTCCCGGGACAGGGGTCCATTCTCGCTATGGCTACACCTTC. Amino acids: CSARVRPGTGVHSRYGYTF.